These 31 T cell receptor beta chains were all obtained from the same sample, sequenced in a study of cytomegalovirus exposure and HLA in healthy donors. Some clones are missing from TCRdb's copy, which holds only in-frame ones; the method was immunoSEQ multiplex PCR. The sample gives some 140,000 clones, 80% to 90% of which show up once; approximately 3% is in the top ten. Sequenced sample: PBMCs. The receptors derive from a man between 18 and 35 years old in good health and CMV-seronegative.

The gene calls are TRBV11-3 and TRBJ2-5; D might be TRBD2 (5 bases). The CDR3 contains 15 residues. CDR1 and CDR2 from the germline V gene are SGHNT and YENEEA. The V end was cut by 4 bases, the J end by 0 bases, with 12 bases between. CDR3 sequence reads: CASSSRGSDQETQYF. The CDR3, as DNA: TGTGCCAGCAGCTCCCGGGGTAGCGACCAAGAGACCCAGTACTTC.

The chain links TRBV12-1 to TRBJ2-7; whether TRBD1, the table's D call, matches the DNA was not checked. TRBV12-1 is described as a pseudogene. The CDR3 loop spans 15 amino acids. CDR3: CASSFEGTGAQKQYF. CDR3 bases: TGTGCCAGCAGCTTTGAGGGGACAGGGGCTCAAAAGCAGTACTTC.

CDR3 sequence reads: CASSFRDRRIDEQYF. The CDR3, as DNA: TGTGCCAGCAGCTTCCGGGACAGGAGGATCGACGAGCAGTACTTC. This chain uses TRBV5-6 with TRBJ2-7; TRBD1 matches 8 bases. V was clipped by 2 bases and J by 5 bases; unmatched bases: 9. Germline CDR1 SGHDT, CDR2 YYEEEE. The CDR3 is made up of 15 amino acids.

V is TRBV5-4 and J is TRBJ1-2, with D uncertain. From germline, CDR1 is SGHNT and CDR2 YYREEE (reference sequence). The V gene lost 0 bases and the J gene lost 5 bases, with 8 bases spanning the gap. CDR3 length equals 13 residues. The CDR3 coding sequence is TGTGCCAGCAGCTTGGTGGGCTTATATGGCTACACCTTC. Translation: CASSLVGLYGYTF.

The genes are TRBV7-9 and TRBJ2-7; 7 bases agree with TRBD1. CDR1 is SEHNR and CDR2 is FQNEAQ in the germline V gene (reference sequence). V lost 4 bases and J lost 6; bases outside the gene matches: 9. CDR3 length equals 14 residues. DNA of the CDR3: TGTGCCAGCAGCTGGGTACAGGGGCAAGGCGAGCAGTACTTC. It specifies CASSWVQGQGEQYF.

This chain joins TRBV30 and TRBJ2-7; TRBD1 might be the D (5 bases). V was shortened by 3 bases and J by 2 bases, with 20 bases between the two germline ends. Germline V gene data show CDR1 as GTSNPN and CDR2 as SVGIG (reference sequence). The CDR3 sequence is 16 residues long. The CDR3 sequence is CAWRGQPRSGPYEQYF. The DNA of the CDR3 is TGTGCCTGGAGGGGGCAGCCACGCTCAGGGCCCTACGAGCAGTACTTC.

CDR3 DNA: TGTGCCAGCAGCTTAGGGGGCAGGGAACAGTACTTC. Translating gives CASSLGGREQYF. The chain uses TRBV11-2 and TRBJ2-7, with D possibly TRBD1 on 5 matching bases. The CDR3 extends over 12 amino acids. Per the germline V gene, CDR1 is SGHAT and CDR2 is FQNNGV. V lost 1 base and J 10 bases, leaving 11 bases between the germline ends.

The chain has TRBV11-2 and TRBJ1-6; TRBD1 might be the D (6 bases). This CDR3 contains 13 residues. Trimming removed 5 bases from V and 7 bases from J, with 9 bases in between. The germline V gene has CDR1 SGHAT and CDR2 FQNNGV. This chain's CDR3 is CASSEQGNSPLHF. CDR3 in DNA: TGTGCCAGCAGCGAACAGGGAAATTCACCCCTCCACTTT.

The chain joins TRBV14 to TRBJ1-1, with TRBD1 matching over 7 bases. CDR1 and CDR2 from the germline V gene are SGHDN and FVKESK. CDR3 size: 14 residues. V dropped 5 bases and J dropped 5; count of bases not matched to a gene: 8. CDR3 nucleotides: TGTGCCAGCAGCTCTCGGACAGGAGGGACTGAAGCTTTCTTT. It specifies CASSSRTGGTEAFF.

The chain couples TRBV27 to TRBJ2-7; 10 bases map to TRBD1. The CDR3 loop spans 13 amino acids. Trimming took 6 bases from V and 4 from J; bases not matched to a gene: 3. Germline CDR1 is MNHEY and CDR2 is SMNVEV (reference sequence). CDR3 bases: TGTGCCAGCAGGGGGACAGGGGTATACGAGCAGTACTTC. Its protein is CASRGTGVYEQYF.

The genes are TRBV7-9 and TRBJ2-1, with 8 bases aligning to TRBD1. Unmatched junction bases numbered 5, after V lost 4 bases and J lost 3 bases. Looked up from germline, CDR1 is SEHNR and CDR2 is FQNEAQ (reference sequence). The CDR3 spans 15 residues. The CDR3 region has the DNA TGTGCCAGCAGCTCCGGACAGGGTTTCTACAATGAGCAGTTCTTC. It translates to CASSSGQGFYNEQFF.

The rearrangement uses TRBV5-1 and TRBJ2-7; 10 bases are shared with TRBD2. The V segment lost 4 bases and the J segment 6 bases; nucleotides outside the gene matches: 7. Per the germline V gene, CDR1 is SGHRS and CDR2 is YFSETQ. This CDR3 has 14 amino acids. The CDR3 here is CASSTSGGALEQYF. The CDR3 coding sequence is TGCGCCAGCAGCACGAGCGGGGGGGCCCTCGAGCAGTACTTC. Looking up the rest from reference TRBV5-1 and TRBJ2-7 gives the full variable domain: KAGVTQTPRYLIKTRGQQVTLSCSPISGHRSVSWYQQTPGQGLQFLFEYFSETQRNKGNFPGRFSGRQFSNSRSEMNVSTLELGDSALYLCASSTSGGALEQYFGPGTRLTVT.

The chain uses TRBV4-1 and TRBJ2-4; 9 bases fit TRBD2. This CDR3 has 18 residues. Germline V gene lookup returns CDR1 MGHRA and CDR2 YSYEKL. Trimming removed 1 base from V and 1 base from J; junction bases left unmatched: 8. The chain's CDR3 is CASSQVGTSGSAKNIQYF. In DNA form, the CDR3 reads TGCGCCAGCAGCCAAGTTGGCACTAGCGGGTCCGCCAAAAACATTCAGTACTTC.

This CDR3 is CSVDREDNTIYF. CDR3 DNA sequence: TGCAGCGTTGATCGGGAGGATAACACCATATATTTT. The chain employs TRBV29-1 and TRBJ1-3; D unresolved. Trimming took off 3 bases at V and 7 bases at J, with 10 bases between the two ends. The CDR3 is made up of 12 amino acids. Germline V gene lookup returns CDR1 SQVTM and CDR2 ANQGSEA.

CDR3 nucleotides: TGTGCCAGCAGCTTGCGGAGTCTAGCGGGAGGGCATGAGCAGTTCTTC. This codes for CASSLRSLAGGHEQFF. The chain links TRBV5-8 to TRBJ2-1, with 12 positions matching TRBD2. The CDR3 has 16 residues. Germline assignment: CDR1 SGHTS and CDR2 YDEGEE. V trimming: 1 base; J trimming: 8 bases; junction bases outside the gene matches: 7. The full variable domain, with the rest looked up from reference TRBV5-8 and TRBJ2-1, is EAGVTQSPTHLIKTRGQQATLRCSPISGHTSVYWYQQALGLGLQFLLWYDEGEERNRGNFPPRFSGRQFPNYSSELNVNALELEDSALYLCASSLRSLAGGHEQFFGPGTRLTVL.

This clone is a singleton in its sample. J is TRBJ1-1 and V is TRBV5-6; 7 bases match TRBD1. The V gene's germline CDR1 is SGHDT and CDR2 YYEEEE. The CDR3 is 14 amino acids. Germline trimming cut 4 bases from V and 2 bases from J; bases unmatched to any gene: 5. Here the CDR3 DNA reads TGTGCCAGCAGCCGATGGGACAGAAACACTGAAGCTTTCTTT. It translates to CASSRWDRNTEAFF.

The rearrangement joins TRBV29-1 to TRBJ2-3, with 7 nucleotides matching TRBD1. V was pared by 7 bases and J by 2 bases, with 9 bases of the junction left unmatched. The CDR3 has 14 amino acids. The germline V gene has CDR1 SQVTM and CDR2 ANQGSEA. The CDR3 is CSGTGPTDTDTQYF. The CDR3 DNA follows: TGCAGCGGGACAGGACCTACAGACACAGATACGCAGTATTTT.

Here the CDR3 reads CASSDNRASSYEQYF. In DNA, the CDR3 is TGTGCCAGCAGCGATAACAGGGCTAGCTCCTACGAGCAGTACTTC. V usage is TRBV6-1 and J usage is TRBJ2-7; D might be TRBD1 (6 bases). The V gene lost 6 bases and the J gene lost 0 bases, with 15 bases spanning the gap. This CDR3 has 15 amino acids. Germline V gene lookup returns CDR1 MNHNS and CDR2 SASEGT.

This sequence joins TRBV14 and TRBJ2-1, with 7 nucleotides matching TRBD2. The CDR3 contains 16 residues. The V gene's germline CDR1 is SGHDN and CDR2 FVKESK. V gave up 4 bases and J gave up 6 bases; unmatched junction bases: 12. DNA for the CDR3: TGTGCCAGCAGCCCCCAGCTAGGACTAGGTCCCAATGAGCAGTTCTTC. It encodes CASSPQLGLGPNEQFF.

The rearrangement uses TRBV28 and TRBJ2-7; 8 nucleotides match TRBD1. V gave up 8 bases and J gave up 0 bases; unmatched junction bases: 9. CDR3 length equals 15 residues. Germline V gives CDR1 MDHEN, CDR2 SYDVKM. CDR3 in DNA: TGTGCCAGCGCAACCCAGGGGGCTGACTCCTACGAGCAGTACTTC. The encoded protein is CASATQGADSYEQYF.

The CDR3 loop reads CASSYSSDRGETQYF. For the CDR3, the DNA is TGTGCCAGCAGTTACTCGAGCGACAGGGGGGAGACCCAGTACTTC. V usage is TRBV6-5 and J usage is TRBJ2-5; 9 bases agree with TRBD1. Germline V gene data show CDR1 as MNHEY and CDR2 as SVGAGI. The CDR3 consists of 15 residues. Losses at the gene ends were 0 bases for V and 5 bases for J; bases not matched to a gene: 4.

This clone was counted at least ten times. The chain uses TRBV2 and TRBJ1-6; D is unresolved. This CDR3 has 20 residues. CDR1 and CDR2 (germline): SNHLY, FYNNEI. Trimming left V 6 bases short and J 0 bases short, with 24 bases between. The CDR3 nucleotides read TGTGCCAGCAGGACCCCTCTCGGCAGACTGACTAGCTCCTATAATTCACCCCTCCACTTT. This codes for CASRTPLGRLTSSYNSPLHF.

This clone was seen more than once but under ten times. CDR3 protein: CSARATGGKTQYF. The CDR3 DNA is TGCAGCGCCCGGGCGACAGGGGGGAAGACCCAGTACTTC. The chain joins TRBV29-1 to TRBJ2-5; 9 bases are shared with TRBD1. Germline lookup yields CDR1 SQVTM and CDR2 ANQGSEA. The CDR3 loop spans 13 amino acids. J was trimmed by 6 bases and V by 7 bases; bases with no gene match: 9.

This clone turned up a few times. The chain is built from TRBV16 and TRBJ1-1; 9 bases match TRBD1. The germline V gene encodes CDR1 KGHSY and CDR2 FQNENV. CDR3 length equals 15 residues. The V and J ends lost 4 bases and 6 bases, in that order; junction bases with no gene match: 9. This CDR3 is CASSPGHRGPPEAFF. CDR3 in DNA: TGTGCCAGCAGCCCAGGTCACAGGGGGCCGCCTGAAGCTTTCTTT.

J is TRBJ2-7 and V is TRBV5-4; the D gene is possibly TRBD2 (5 bases). The length of the CDR3 is 14 residues. Trimming stripped 2 bases from V and 5 bases from J, with 14 bases between. Germline values: CDR1 SGHNT, CDR2 YYREEE (reference sequence). This CDR3 is CASSFPPPGDEQYF. Written as DNA, the CDR3 is TGTGCCAGCAGCTTTCCCCCCCCCGGGGACGAGCAGTACTTC. Full variable domain (outside the CDR3, taken from reference TRBV5-4 and TRBJ2-7): ETGVTQSPTHLIKTRGQQVTLRCSSQSGHNTVSWYQQALGQGPQFIFQYYREEENGRGNFPPRFSGLQFPNYSSELNVNALELDDSALYLCASSFPPPGDEQYFGPGTRLTVT.

The chain carries TRBV2 and TRBJ1-2; no firm D call. The CDR3 is made up of 14 amino acids. Deletions cut 5 bases from V and 5 bases from J, with 15 bases between. CDR1 and CDR2 from the germline V gene are SNHLY and FYNNEI. The CDR3 region has the DNA TGTGCCAGCAGTTCTGATCAGATTTCTTATGGCTACACCTTC. Translation: CASSSDQISYGYTF.

The V gene is TRBV6-5, the J gene TRBJ1-4; D is undetermined. CDR1 is MNHEY and CDR2 is SVGAGI in the germline V gene. The CDR3 has 14 residues. V gave up 5 bases and J gave up 0 bases, with 7 bases separating them. CDR3 coding DNA: TGTGCCAGCAGTATCAGCGCAACTAATGAAAAACTGTTTTTT. Residues: CASSISATNEKLFF.

The J gene is TRBJ2-1, the V gene TRBV27; 7 bases match TRBD2. This CDR3 contains 14 residues. The trim removed 2 bases at V and 5 bases at J, leaving 3 bases unmatched. Germline V gives CDR1 MNHEY, CDR2 SMNVEV (reference sequence). CDR3 bases: TGTGCCAGCAGTTTAGGACTAGTGAACAATGAGCAGTTCTTC. Translating it yields CASSLGLVNNEQFF.

This clone has more than one count but fewer than ten. The chain recombines TRBV6-1 with TRBJ2-3, with 15 bases fitting TRBD2. The V and J ends lost 4 bases and 4 bases, in that order; junction bases with no gene match: 0. The length of the CDR3 is 15 residues. Germline V CDR1 and CDR2: MNHNS, SASEGT. The CDR3 nucleotides read TGTGCCAGCAGTGGGACTAGCGGGGGGGCAGATACGCAGTATTTT. Translated: CASSGTSGGADTQYF.

The V and J genes are TRBV9 and TRBJ2-1; D might be TRBD2 (6 bases). Germline values: CDR1 SGDLS, CDR2 YYNGEE. The CDR3 length is 15 residues. V shed 3 bases and J shed 9 bases, with 19 bases lying between them. The CDR3 nucleotides are TGTGCCAGCAGCGCCTCCGCGGGGCTCAGCACTGAGCAGTTCTTC. Its translation is CASSASAGLSTEQFF.

The chain joins TRBV7-9 to TRBJ1-2; tentative D call: TRBD1 (5 bases). The germline gives CDR1 SEHNR, CDR2 FQNEAQ (reference sequence). The length of the CDR3 is 14 residues. The germline V and J ends were trimmed by 2 bases and 4 bases, with 11 bases remaining between them. The CDR3 here is CASSLPSDIYGYTF. The CDR3 DNA reads TGTGCCAGCAGCTTACCATCGGACATCTATGGCTACACCTTC. Full variable domain (outside the CDR3, taken from reference TRBV7-9 and TRBJ1-2): DTGVSQNPRHKITKRGQNVTFRCDPISEHNRLYWYRQTLGQGPEFLTYFQNEAQLEKSRLLSDRFSAERPKGSFSTLEIQRTEQGDSAMYLCASSLPSDIYGYTFGSGTRLTVV.